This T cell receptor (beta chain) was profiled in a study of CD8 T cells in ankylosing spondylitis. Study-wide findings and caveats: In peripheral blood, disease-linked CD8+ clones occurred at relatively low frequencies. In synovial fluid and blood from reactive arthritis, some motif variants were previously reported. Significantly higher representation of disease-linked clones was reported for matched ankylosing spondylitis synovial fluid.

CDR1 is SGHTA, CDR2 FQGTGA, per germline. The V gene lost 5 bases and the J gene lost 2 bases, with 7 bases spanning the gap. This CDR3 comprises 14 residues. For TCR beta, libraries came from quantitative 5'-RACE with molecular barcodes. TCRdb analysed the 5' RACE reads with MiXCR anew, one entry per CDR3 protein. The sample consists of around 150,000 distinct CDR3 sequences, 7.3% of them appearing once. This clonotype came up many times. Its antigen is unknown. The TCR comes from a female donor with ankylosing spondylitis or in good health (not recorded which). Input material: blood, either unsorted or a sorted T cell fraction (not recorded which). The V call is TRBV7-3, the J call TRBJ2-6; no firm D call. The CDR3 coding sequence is TGTGCCAGCAGCCTCGGACCTGGGGCCAACGTCCTGACTTTC. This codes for CASSLGPGANVLTF.